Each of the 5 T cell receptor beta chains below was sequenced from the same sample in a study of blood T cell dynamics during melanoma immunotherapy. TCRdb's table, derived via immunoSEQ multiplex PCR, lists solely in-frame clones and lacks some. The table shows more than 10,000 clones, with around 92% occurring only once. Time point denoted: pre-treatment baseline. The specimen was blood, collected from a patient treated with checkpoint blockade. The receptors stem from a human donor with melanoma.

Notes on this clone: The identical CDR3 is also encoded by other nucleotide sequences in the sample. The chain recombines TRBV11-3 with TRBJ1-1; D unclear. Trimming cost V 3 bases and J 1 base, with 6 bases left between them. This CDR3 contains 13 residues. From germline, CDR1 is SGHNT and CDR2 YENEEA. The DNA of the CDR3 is TGTGCCAGCAGCTTGGGGAAGAACACTGAAGCTTTCTTT. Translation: CASSLGKNTEAFF.

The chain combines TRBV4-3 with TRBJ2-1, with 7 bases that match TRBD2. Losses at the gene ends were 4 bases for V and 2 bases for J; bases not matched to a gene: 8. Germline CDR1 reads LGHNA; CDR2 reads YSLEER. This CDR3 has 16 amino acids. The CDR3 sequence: CASSPEGRATYNEQFF. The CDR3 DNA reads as TGCGCCAGCAGCCCTGAGGGGAGGGCTACCTACAATGAGCAGTTCTTC.

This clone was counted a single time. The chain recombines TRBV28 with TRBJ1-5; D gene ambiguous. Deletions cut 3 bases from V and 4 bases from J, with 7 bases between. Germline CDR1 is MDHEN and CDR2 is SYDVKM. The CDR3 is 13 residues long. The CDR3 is CASSLVRNQPQHF. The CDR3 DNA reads TGTGCCAGCAGTTTGGTAAGAAATCAGCCCCAGCATTTT.

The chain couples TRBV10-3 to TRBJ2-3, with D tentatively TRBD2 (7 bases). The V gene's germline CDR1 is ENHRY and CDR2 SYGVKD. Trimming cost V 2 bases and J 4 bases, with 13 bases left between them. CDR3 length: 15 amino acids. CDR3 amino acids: CAISEGGGTSDTQYF. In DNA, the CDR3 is TGTGCCATCAGTGAGGGCGGGGGCACATCAGATACGCAGTATTTT.

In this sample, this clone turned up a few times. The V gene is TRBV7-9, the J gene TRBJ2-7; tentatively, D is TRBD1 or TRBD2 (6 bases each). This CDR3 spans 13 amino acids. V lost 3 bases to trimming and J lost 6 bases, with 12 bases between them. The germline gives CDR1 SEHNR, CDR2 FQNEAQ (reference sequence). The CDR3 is CASSFPGAGEQYF. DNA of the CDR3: TGTGCCAGCAGCTTCCCGGGGGCAGGCGAGCAGTACTTC.